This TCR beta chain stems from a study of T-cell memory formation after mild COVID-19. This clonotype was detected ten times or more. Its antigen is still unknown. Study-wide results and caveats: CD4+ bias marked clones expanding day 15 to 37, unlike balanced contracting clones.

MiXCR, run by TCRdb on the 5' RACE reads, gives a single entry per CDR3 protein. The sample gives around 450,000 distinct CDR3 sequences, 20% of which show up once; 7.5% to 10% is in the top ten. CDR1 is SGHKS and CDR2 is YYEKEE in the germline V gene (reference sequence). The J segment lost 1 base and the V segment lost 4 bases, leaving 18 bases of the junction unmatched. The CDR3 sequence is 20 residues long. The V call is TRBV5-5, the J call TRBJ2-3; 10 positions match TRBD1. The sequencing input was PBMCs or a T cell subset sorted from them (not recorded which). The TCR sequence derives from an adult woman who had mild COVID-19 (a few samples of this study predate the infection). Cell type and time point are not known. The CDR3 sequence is CASSASHTFRTGGGTDTQYF. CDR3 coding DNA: TGTGCCAGCAGCGCTTCTCACACCTTCAGGACAGGGGGAGGCACAGATACGCAGTATTTT.